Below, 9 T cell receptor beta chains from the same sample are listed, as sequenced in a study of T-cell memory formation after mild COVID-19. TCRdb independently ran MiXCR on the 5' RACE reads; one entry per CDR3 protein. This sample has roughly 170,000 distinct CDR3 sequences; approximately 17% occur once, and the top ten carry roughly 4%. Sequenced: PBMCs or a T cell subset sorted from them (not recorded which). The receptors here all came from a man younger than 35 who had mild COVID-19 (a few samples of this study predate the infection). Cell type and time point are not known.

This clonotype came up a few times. The DNA for the CDR3 is TGTGCCAGCAGTTCGACCGGGACAGGCACAGATACGCAGTATTTT. This encodes CASSSTGTGTDTQYF. This chain joins TRBV5-4 and TRBJ2-3, with 7 bases matching TRBD1. CDR1 and CDR2 from the germline V gene are SGHNT and YYREEE (reference sequence). CDR3 length: 15 amino acids. The trim removed 5 bases at V and 1 base at J, leaving 7 bases unmatched. The whole variable domain, remainder taken from reference TRBV5-4 and TRBJ2-3, is ETGVTQSPTHLIKTRGQQVTLRCSSQSGHNTVSWYQQALGQGPQFIFQYYREEENGRGNFPPRFSGLQFPNYSSELNVNALELDDSALYLCASSSTGTGTDTQYFGPGTRLTVL.

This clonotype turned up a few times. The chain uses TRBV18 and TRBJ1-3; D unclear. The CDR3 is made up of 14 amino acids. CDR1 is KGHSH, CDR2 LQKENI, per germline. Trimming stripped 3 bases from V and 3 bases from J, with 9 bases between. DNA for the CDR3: TGTGCCAGCTCACCCCCGGGGTTTGGAAACACCATATATTTT. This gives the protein CASSPPGFGNTIYF.

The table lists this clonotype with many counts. CDR3 in amino acids: CASSLVRSRGGNNEQFF. The CDR3 nucleotides are TGCGCCAGCAGCTTGGTGAGGAGCCGGGGGGGAAACAATGAGCAGTTCTTC. The chain uses TRBV5-1 and TRBJ2-1, with 8 positions matching TRBD2. The CDR3 runs to 17 residues. The J segment lost 5 bases and the V segment lost 0 bases, leaving 10 bases of the junction unmatched. Germline CDR1 is SGHRS and CDR2 is YFSETQ.

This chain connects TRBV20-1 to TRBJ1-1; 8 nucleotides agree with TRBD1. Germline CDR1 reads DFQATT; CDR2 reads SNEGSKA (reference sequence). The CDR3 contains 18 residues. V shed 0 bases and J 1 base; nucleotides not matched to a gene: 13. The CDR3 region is CSARDGVIRGQWNTEAFF. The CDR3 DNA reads TGCAGTGCTAGAGATGGAGTTATCAGGGGGCAGTGGAACACTGAAGCTTTCTTT.

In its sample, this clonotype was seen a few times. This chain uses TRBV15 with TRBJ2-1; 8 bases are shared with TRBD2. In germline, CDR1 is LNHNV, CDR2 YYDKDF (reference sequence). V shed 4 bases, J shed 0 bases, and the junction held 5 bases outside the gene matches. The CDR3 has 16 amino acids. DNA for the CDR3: TGTGCCACCAGCATCTTTAGCGGGGCCTCCTACAATGAGCAGTTCTTC. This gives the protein CATSIFSGASYNEQFF.

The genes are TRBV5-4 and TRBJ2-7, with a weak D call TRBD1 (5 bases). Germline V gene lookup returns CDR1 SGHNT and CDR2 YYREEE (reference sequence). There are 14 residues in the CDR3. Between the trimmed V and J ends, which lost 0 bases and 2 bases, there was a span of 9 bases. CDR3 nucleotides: TGTGCCAGCAGCTTGGGGTCGACAGCCTACGAGCAGTACTTC. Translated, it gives CASSLGSTAYEQYF.

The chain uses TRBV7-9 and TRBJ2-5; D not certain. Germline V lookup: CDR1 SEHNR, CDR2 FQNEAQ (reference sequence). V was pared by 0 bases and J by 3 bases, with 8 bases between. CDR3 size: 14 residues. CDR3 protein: CASSLADTKETQYF. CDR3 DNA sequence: TGTGCCAGCAGCTTAGCAGATACCAAAGAGACCCAGTACTTC.

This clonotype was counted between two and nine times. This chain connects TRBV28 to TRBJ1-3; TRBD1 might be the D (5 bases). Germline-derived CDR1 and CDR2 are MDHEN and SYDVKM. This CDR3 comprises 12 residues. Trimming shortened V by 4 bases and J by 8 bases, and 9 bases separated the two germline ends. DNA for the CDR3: TGTGCCAGCAGTTCGGGGGAGGACACCATATATTTT. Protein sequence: CASSSGEDTIYF.

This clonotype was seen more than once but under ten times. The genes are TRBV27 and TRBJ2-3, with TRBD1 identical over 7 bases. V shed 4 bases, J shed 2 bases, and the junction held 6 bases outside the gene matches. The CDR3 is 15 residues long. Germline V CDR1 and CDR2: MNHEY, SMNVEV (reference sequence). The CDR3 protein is CASSSGDRYTDTQYF. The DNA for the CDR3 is TGTGCCAGCAGTTCCGGGGACAGATACACAGATACGCAGTATTTT.